One sample yielded the 10 T cell receptor beta chains listed below, sequenced in a study of preoperative IRX-2 immunotherapy in early breast cancer. The protocol was immunoSEQ multiplex PCR, while the TCRdb copy is restricted to in-frame clones and leaves out a portion. This sample yields roughly 500 clones, of which more than 65% are seen a single time; 13% belongs to the top ten. The treatment denotes: preoperative locoregional IRX-2 cytokine immunotherapy. This specimen was tumor tissue, taken after IRX-2 immunotherapy. All receptors come from a human donor with breast cancer.

The V and J genes are TRBV18 and TRBJ1-5; 7 bases map to TRBD1. Per germline, CDR1 KGHSH and CDR2 LQKENI. The trim removed 5 bases at V and 4 bases at J, leaving 5 bases unmatched. The CDR3 length is 14 residues. CDR3 protein: CASSIGTANQPQHF. DNA of the CDR3: TGTGCCAGCTCAATAGGGACAGCAAATCAGCCCCAGCATTTT. The whole variable domain, filled in from reference TRBV18 and TRBJ1-5, reads NAGVMQNPRHLVRRRGQEARLRCSPMKGHSHVYWYRQLPEEGLKFMVYLQKENIIDESGMPKERFSAEFPKEGPSILRIQQVVRGDSAAYFCASSIGTANQPQHFGDGTRLSIL.

This clone appeared a single time. The rearrangement uses TRBV18 and TRBJ1-4, with 8 bases aligning to TRBD1. Germline V lookup: CDR1 KGHSH, CDR2 LQKENI. CDR3 length equals 13 residues. Trimming took 3 bases from V and 8 from J; bases not matched to a gene: 2. This chain's CDR3 is CASSPTGDEKLFF. In DNA form, the CDR3 reads TGTGCCAGCTCACCGACAGGGGACGAAAAACTGTTTTTT.

This chain connects TRBV9 to TRBJ2-3; D unclear. CDR1 and CDR2 from the germline V gene are SGDLS and YYNGEE. This CDR3 has 13 amino acids. The V end was cut by 5 bases, the J end by 2 bases, with 9 bases between. CDR3 sequence: CASSEDYTDTQYF. The CDR3 DNA sequence: TGTGCCAGCAGTGAAGATTACACAGATACGCAGTATTTT.

This sequence joins TRBV10-1 and TRBJ1-5; no definite D call. V was trimmed by 2 bases and J by 5 bases, leaving 4 bases between them. Germline CDR1 reads WNHNN; CDR2 reads SYGVQD (reference sequence). This CDR3 has 12 amino acids. The CDR3 region is CASSEGDQPQHF. The CDR3 DNA sequence: TGCGCCAGCAGTGAGGGGGATCAGCCCCAGCATTTT.

V gene TRBV19 combines with J gene TRBJ1-1, with 10 bases lining up with TRBD1. The length of the CDR3 is 15 residues. V trimming: 7 bases; J trimming: 3 bases; junction bases outside the gene matches: 8. CDR1 and CDR2 (germline): LNHDA, SQIVND (reference sequence). In nucleotides, the CDR3 is TGTGCCAGTACCCCTCTAGACAGGGGGCACACTGAAGCTTTCTTT. Its translation: CASTPLDRGHTEAFF. The entire variable domain, with the rest obtained from reference TRBV19 and TRBJ1-1, is as follows: DGGITQSPKYLFRKEGQNVTLSCEQNLNHDAMYWYRQDPGQGLRLIYYSQIVNDFQKGDIAEGYSVSREKKESFPLTVTSAQKNPTAFYLCASTPLDRGHTEAFFGQGTRLTVV.

V is TRBV19 and J is TRBJ1-2; 11 nucleotides align to TRBD1. Germline assignment: CDR1 LNHDA and CDR2 SQIVND (reference sequence). The CDR3 runs to 14 residues. The junction had 10 bases not matched to a gene; V was cut back by 11 bases and J by 5 bases. The CDR3 nucleotides are TGTGCCTCCAACAGAGGGACAGGGGGGTATGGCTACACCTTC. As protein: CASNRGTGGYGYTF. Variable domain in full (rest from reference TRBV19 and TRBJ1-2): DGGITQSPKYLFRKEGQNVTLSCEQNLNHDAMYWYRQDPGQGLRLIYYSQIVNDFQKGDIAEGYSVSREKKESFPLTVTSAQKNPTAFYLCASNRGTGGYGYTFGSGTRLTVV.

The V call is TRBV19, the J call TRBJ2-7; no definite D call. Trimming stripped 5 bases from V and 0 bases from J, with 11 bases between. Germline V lookup: CDR1 LNHDA, CDR2 SQIVND (reference sequence). The CDR3 consists of 14 residues. This CDR3 is CASSFQESSYEQYF. For the CDR3, the DNA is TGTGCCAGTAGTTTCCAGGAGAGCTCCTACGAGCAGTACTTC.

The chain has TRBV28 and TRBJ1-4; no reliable D call. Trimming cost V 7 bases and J 4 bases, with 16 bases left between them. The CDR3 covers 15 residues. Germline V CDR1 and CDR2: MDHEN, SYDVKM. In DNA, the CDR3 is TGTGCCAGCACCGACGGACCGAGGGTTAATGAAAAACTGTTTTTT. Protein sequence: CASTDGPRVNEKLFF. Together with reference TRBV28 and TRBJ1-4, the CDR3 gives the full variable domain: DVKVTQSSRYLVKRTGEKVFLECVQDMDHENMFWYRQDPGLGLRLIYFSYDVKMKEKGDIPEGYSVSREKKERFSLILESASTNQTSMYLCASTDGPRVNEKLFFGSGTQLSVL.

The chain employs TRBV6-8 and TRBJ2-5, with D perhaps being TRBD1 or TRBD2 (6 bases each). Germline V CDR1 and CDR2: MNHGY, SAAAGT. This CDR3 has 13 residues. The V gene lost 10 bases and the J gene lost 4 bases, with 16 bases spanning the gap. In DNA form, the CDR3 reads TGTGCCACATCCGGGGGCGGTCGAGAGACCCAGTACTTC. The encoded protein is CATSGGGRETQYF.

This sequence joins TRBV30 and TRBJ1-1; TRBD1 is a possible D gene (5 bases). The CDR3 has 12 residues. V lost 2 bases and J 6 bases, leaving 10 bases between the germline ends. CDR1 and CDR2 from the germline V gene are GTSNPN and SVGIG (reference sequence). The CDR3 DNA sequence: TGTGCCTGGAGTCCCGGGGGGGCTGAAGCTTTCTTT. It yields the protein CAWSPGGAEAFF. The full variable domain, its missing parts supplied by reference TRBV30 and TRBJ1-1, is SQTIHQWPATLVQPVGSPLSLECTVEGTSNPNLYWYRQAAGRGLQLLFYSVGIGQISSEVPQNLSASRPQDRQFILSSKKLLLSDSGFYLCAWSPGGAEAFFGQGTRLTVV.